The rows below give T cell receptor beta chains drawn from one sample of a study of cytomegalovirus exposure and HLA in healthy donors. Some clones are missing from TCRdb's copy, which holds only in-frame ones; the method was immunoSEQ multiplex PCR. The sample has around 180,000 clones; around 75% are singletons. What was sequenced was PBMCs. These receptors originate from a woman aged 25 to 39 in good health and CMV-seropositive. Both conserved end residues are part of each CDR3. A D gene is named only where the DNA matches it firmly. Rows may omit the clone size; those that give it use once, few, many or a size class.

V gene: TRBV6-4; J gene: TRBJ2-3; clone size: NA; D gene: TRBD1; CDR3 DNA: TGTGCCAGCAGGGCCGGACAGGGGCCAGATACGCAGTATTTT; CDR3 protein: CASRAGQGPDTQYF
V gene: TRBV29-1; J gene: TRBJ1-1; clone size: NA; D gene: NA; CDR3 DNA: TGCAGCGGGGTGACAGATCATTTGAAAACTGAAGCTTTCTTT; CDR3 protein: CSGVTDHLKTEAFF
V gene: TRBV27; J gene: TRBJ1-5; clone size: NA; D gene: TRBD1; CDR3 DNA: TGTGCCAGCAGTCCCACGGGACAGGGGCCCGGTCAGCCCCAGCATTTT; CDR3 protein: CASSPTGQGPGQPQHF
V gene: TRBV6-5; J gene: TRBJ2-5; clone size: NA; D gene: TRBD1; CDR3 DNA: TGTGCCAGCAGTCCCAGGGGGCGCGGGTTGACCCAGTACTTC; CDR3 protein: CASSPRGRGLTQYF
V gene: TRBV18; J gene: TRBJ1-1; clone size: once; D gene: NA; CDR3 DNA: TGTGCCAGCTCACCACGGCAGGGGCTGCTTGATGAAGCTTTCTTT; CDR3 protein: CASSPRQGLLDEAFF
V gene: TRBV27; J gene: TRBJ2-7; clone size: NA; D gene: NA; CDR3 DNA: TGTGCCAGCAGAGAGATAGCTGGTACTAACGAGCAGTACTTC; CDR3 protein: CASREIAGTNEQYF
V gene: TRBV5-1; J gene: TRBJ1-2; clone size: NA; D gene: NA; CDR3 DNA: TGCGCCAGCAGCCGGGGAGTCCAGGAGGGCTACACCTTC; CDR3 protein: CASSRGVQEGYTF
V gene: TRBV6-6; J gene: TRBJ2-7; clone size: NA; D gene: TRBD2; CDR3 DNA: TGTGCCAGCAGGGCAGGACTAGAGGGGTACGAGCAGTACTTC; CDR3 protein: CASRAGLEGYEQYF
V gene: TRBV2; J gene: TRBJ2-7; clone size: NA; D gene: NA; CDR3 DNA: TGTGCCAGCTCAAGGGCCGGGGCAGGGGACTCCTACGAGCAGTACTTC; CDR3 protein: CASSRAGAGDSYEQYF
V gene: TRBV11-3; J gene: TRBJ2-7; clone size: NA; D gene: NA; CDR3 DNA: TGTGCCAGCAGCTTAGGTCGTCGGGACGAGCAGTACTTC; CDR3 protein: CASSLGRRDEQYF
V gene: TRBV5-3; J gene: TRBJ1-5; clone size: NA; D gene: NA; CDR3 DNA: TGTGCCAGAAGCACCAGCCACGGGGTGCCTATTGAATATAGCAATCAGCCCCAGCATTTT; CDR3 protein: CARSTSHGVPIEYSNQPQHF
V gene: TRBV7-2; J gene: TRBJ2-3; clone size: NA; D gene: NA; CDR3 DNA: TGTGCCAGCAGCATAGCTAGCGAGGTAGATACGCAGTATTTT; CDR3 protein: CASSIASEVDTQYF
V gene: TRBV6-5; J gene: TRBJ1-1; clone size: NA; D gene: TRBD1; CDR3 DNA: TGTGCCAGCAGTTTATACAGGGGGGTTACTATTGAAGCTTTCTTT; CDR3 protein: CASSLYRGVTIEAFF
V gene: TRBV27; J gene: TRBJ2-1; clone size: NA; D gene: NA; CDR3 DNA: TGTGCCAGCAGACCCAGCGGGTTTACCTACAATGAGCAGTTCTTC; CDR3 protein: CASRPSGFTYNEQFF
V gene: TRBV5-1; J gene: TRBJ1-5; clone size: NA; D gene: NA; CDR3 DNA: TGCGCCAGCAGAAGGGACAATTCTTTGAATCAGCCCCAGCATTTT; CDR3 protein: CASRRDNSLNQPQHF
V gene: TRBV5-1; J gene: TRBJ1-4; clone size: NA; D gene: NA; CDR3 DNA: TGCGCCAGCACAAGGGGGGAGGGTGAAAAACTGTTTTTT; CDR3 protein: CASTRGEGEKLFF
V gene: TRBV7-9; J gene: TRBJ2-5; clone size: NA; D gene: TRBD1; CDR3 DNA: TGTGCCAGCAGCCAGGCCGGGACAGGGTCCGAGACCCAGTACTTC; CDR3 protein: CASSQAGTGSETQYF
V gene: TRBV5-4; J gene: TRBJ1-3; clone size: NA; D gene: NA; CDR3 DNA: TGTGCCAGCAGCTTGATGGCAGCTGGAAACACCATATATTTT; CDR3 protein: CASSLMAAGNTIYF
V gene: TRBV2; J gene: TRBJ2-1; clone size: NA; D gene: TRBD1; CDR3 DNA: TGTGCCAGCAGGAGGACAGGGGCCAGTGAGCAGTTCTTC; CDR3 protein: CASRRTGASEQFF
V gene: TRBV27; J gene: TRBJ2-7; clone size: NA; D gene: NA; CDR3 DNA: TGTGCCAGCAGTTTATATGCGCAGGTCTACGAGCAGTACTTC; CDR3 protein: CASSLYAQVYEQYF
V gene: TRBV7-3; J gene: TRBJ1-1; clone size: NA; D gene: NA; CDR3 DNA: TGTGCCAGCAGCCCCAATACGGGGGGTGGTGCTTTCTTT; CDR3 protein: CASSPNTGGGAFF
V gene: TRBV7-2; J gene: TRBJ1-1; clone size: NA; D gene: TRBD1; CDR3 DNA: TGTGCCAGCAGCTTAAGGGACAGGTCCACTGAAGCTTTCTTT; CDR3 protein: CASSLRDRSTEAFF
V gene: TRBV7-2; J gene: TRBJ2-1; clone size: NA; D gene: TRBD2; CDR3 DNA: TGTGCCAGCAGCACTTCTAGCGGATCCTACAATGAGCAGTTCTTC; CDR3 protein: CASSTSSGSYNEQFF
V gene: TRBV7-3; J gene: TRBJ2-3; clone size: once; D gene: TRBD2; CDR3 DNA: TGTGCCAGCAGCTTTCCCCGTGGCGGGGGGCCCTACACAGATACGCAGTATTTT; CDR3 protein: CASSFPRGGGPYTDTQYF
V gene: TRBV11-2; J gene: TRBJ2-3; clone size: NA; D gene: NA; CDR3 DNA: TGTGCCAGCAGCTTTAGCGGCTTACTGCGAGATACGCAGTATTTT; CDR3 protein: CASSFSGLLRDTQYF
V gene: TRBV10-1; J gene: TRBJ2-2; clone size: NA; D gene: TRBD1; CDR3 DNA: TGCGCCAGCAGTGATACCGACAGGGCGAACACCGGGGAGCTGTTTTTT; CDR3 protein: CASSDTDRANTGELFF
V gene: TRBV2; J gene: TRBJ2-7; clone size: NA; D gene: TRBD1; CDR3 DNA: TGTGCCAGCAGCGGGGACAGGGTGAACGAGCAGTACTTC; CDR3 protein: CASSGDRVNEQYF
V gene: TRBV11-2; J gene: TRBJ2-7; clone size: NA; D gene: TRBD2; CDR3 DNA: TGTGCCAGCAGCTTCAAACCACTAGCGCCGACGTACGAGCAGTACTTC; CDR3 protein: CASSFKPLAPTYEQYF
V gene: TRBV6-5; J gene: TRBJ2-5; clone size: NA; D gene: TRBD1; CDR3 DNA: TGTGCCAGCAGTCGGGGACAGGCCCAAGAGACCCAGTACTTC; CDR3 protein: CASSRGQAQETQYF
V gene: TRBV4-3; J gene: TRBJ2-2; clone size: once; D gene: NA; CDR3 DNA: TGCGCCAGCAGCCAGAGGGCTATCAACACCGGGGAGCTGTTTTTT; CDR3 protein: CASSQRAINTGELFF
V gene: TRBV4-2; J gene: TRBJ2-3; clone size: NA; D gene: TRBD1; CDR3 DNA: TGTGCCAGCAGCCAACCCCAGGGGGTTTATAGCACGTATACGCAGTATTTT; CDR3 protein: CASSQPQGVYSTYTQYF
V gene: TRBV7-2; J gene: TRBJ2-1; clone size: NA; D gene: TRBD1; CDR3 DNA: TGTGCCAGCAGCATTATCTCGGGGACAGGGGTATCCAATGAGCAGTTCTTC; CDR3 protein: CASSIISGTGVSNEQFF
V gene: TRBV6-5; J gene: TRBJ1-2; clone size: NA; D gene: NA; CDR3 DNA: TGTGCCAGCAGCCTACAGGCGAGCGGGCGCTATGGCTACACCTTC; CDR3 protein: CASSLQASGRYGYTF
V gene: TRBV11-2; J gene: TRBJ2-7; clone size: NA; D gene: TRBD1; CDR3 DNA: TGTGCCAGCAGCTTAGCCGGAACAGGGGTATACTACGAGCAGTACTTC; CDR3 protein: CASSLAGTGVYYEQYF
V gene: TRBV5-1; J gene: TRBJ1-2; clone size: NA; D gene: NA; CDR3 DNA: TGCGCCAGCAGCTTGGTAGGTTCGGTAGAGGCTGGCTACACCTTC; CDR3 protein: CASSLVGSVEAGYTF
V gene: TRBV28; J gene: TRBJ1-1; clone size: NA; D gene: TRBD1; CDR3 DNA: TGTGCCAGCAGTGAGTGGGACAGGGGTACTGAAGCTTTCTTT; CDR3 protein: CASSEWDRGTEAFF
V gene: TRBV5-1; J gene: TRBJ2-7; clone size: NA; D gene: TRBD2; CDR3 DNA: TGCGCCAGCAGCTCCTATAGCGGGAGCTCCTACGAGCAGTACTTC; CDR3 protein: CASSSYSGSSYEQYF
V gene: TRBV2; J gene: TRBJ1-2; clone size: NA; D gene: TRBD1; CDR3 DNA: TGTGCCAGCAGTGAAAGTGGGGACAGGGACTTTGGCTACACCTTC; CDR3 protein: CASSESGDRDFGYTF
V gene: TRBV6-5; J gene: TRBJ2-5; clone size: NA; D gene: TRBD2; CDR3 DNA: TGTGCCAGCAACCCGGGACTAGGGAGACGAGAGACCCAGTACTTC; CDR3 protein: CASNPGLGRRETQYF